This T cell receptor (beta chain) was captured in a study of PD-L1 blockade in urothelial cancer (dated by TCRdb to 2016 to 2017). For context, the study as a whole: Every patient began therapy around 2014 and was given atezolizumab 1,200 mg intravenously every 3 weeks. Durable clinical benefit was achieved by nine patients but not by the remaining 20. Blood samples were analyzed at 3 weeks after treatment start (second dose) and at 6 weeks after treatment start. Pretreatment tumor samples and matched peripheral blood, collected serially before and after atezolizumab treatment, underwent TCR sequencing. Blood samples gave a median of around 140,000 T cells and 82,636 unique TCRs, with a median clonality of roughly 0.08. About 90% of the roughly 29 patients were identified as males with urothelial cancer of bladder origin, and a prior smoking history was reported by 18 of 29 patients. Whole exome sequencing and RNA sequencing of pretreatment tumors were performed alongside TCR sequencing in the same patients. An ECOG performance status of 0 or 1 was recorded for the patients, and 0 to 3 prior chemotherapy regimens had been received by the patients. Pretreatment blood TCR-seq was available for twenty-nine patients, at least one posttreatment blood collection was obtained for 25 or so patients, and tumor TCR-seq was available for 25 or so patients. Durable clinical benefit was defined as a progression-free survival longer than 6 months, and TCR features were additionally tested against progression-free survival and overall survival. An exploratory multi-omic analysis was conducted of the somatic, immune and clinical correlates of response to PD-L1 blockade with atezolizumab in urothelial cancer.

Each PCR received spiked-in synthetic TCR analog templates so that absolute template abundance could be estimated from read counts. TCRbeta CDR3 regions were amplified from genomic DNA with bias-controlled V and J gene primers using the immunoSEQ assay. Rearranged TCRbeta segments were sequenced at approximately 20X coverage. Turning to the authors' computational methods: Sequencing errors were corrected by clustering, and CDR3s were annotated against IMGT so that V, D and J genes could be assigned. Only productive TCRbeta rearrangements were used in downstream analyses, excluding out-of-frame or stop-codon sequences. To compute clonality, Shannon entropy was normalized by the log of the number of unique productive sequences and then subtracted from one. Fisher's exact test with Benjamini-Hochberg correction, using a cutoff of adjusted p below 0.01, was how clones that differed between time points or between blood and tumor were identified. TCRdb provides this immuneACCESS table in a form limited to in-frame rearrangements. Some clones are lacking; in checked studies, under half of them reflect an unresolved V gene, and why the rest are absent is not known. Clone size and V and J calls were adopted from that table, with D and trimming inferred from the DNA. The sample table contains 35,000 to 45,000 clones; only one count was recorded for roughly four fifths of them. The ten largest clonotypes hold almost 7% of the sample.

As to this clone: No antigen is known for it. No clone much larger than this one lies a single base away; base qualities are absent.

Read against the paper, the sample's time point label means: pretreatment peripheral blood. The cohort comprised nearly 30 patients with locally advanced or metastatic urothelial carcinoma treated at Memorial Sloan Kettering on a trial protocol. Peripheral blood mononuclear cells were collected pretreatment and during treatment, with between 1 and 8 total time points per patient. The Qiagen DNeasy Blood extraction kit was used to purify genomic DNA from total PBMCs and tumor samples. PBMCs were collected pretreatment and during treatment, and were isolated and stored as previously described. Broader findings and caveats from the paper: Because the sample size was small (n ≈ 27) and many exploratory analyses were performed, the results are intended to be hypothesis-generating. Improved progression-free and overall survival was found to be associated with pretreatment peripheral blood TCR clonality below the median. Among patients with durable benefit, tumor-associated TCR clones showed greater expansion in peripheral blood 3 weeks after treatment started (n = 22, p = 0.022).

Inclusive of the bounding cysteine and phenylalanine, the CDR3 is 16 residues long. The only DNA kept is the CDR3, 48 bases in frame from the first base. V is clipped by 6 bases and J by 8 bases, and the sequence between their germline boundaries is 25 bases long. CDR1 and CDR2, looked up from the germline V gene, are MDHEN and SYDVKM. The sequence came from a man aged 55-75 years with urothelial cancer. The material was PBMCs, obtained around atezolizumab (anti-PD-L1) treatment. The rearranged segments are TRBV28 and TRBJ1-2; matching of 5 bases hints at TRBD1 as the D gene. Here is the DNA: TGTGCCAGCAGAGCGGGACGGGGGACCCCCTTTGGGGGCTACACCTTC. Its protein is CASRAGRGTPFGGYTF.